These 28 T cell receptor beta chains share one sample of origin, sequenced in a study of T cell responses to AZD1222 COVID-19 vaccine. Some clones are missing from TCRdb's copy, which holds only in-frame ones; the method was immunoSEQ multiplex PCR. The data hold under 200,000 clones, with around 90% observed a single time. The specimen was peripheral blood, collected 28 days after the second AZD1222 dose. Every receptor here comes from an adult who received the AZD1222 COVID-19 vaccine.

V usage is TRBV6-4 and J usage is TRBJ1-2; D remains unclear. The CDR3 totals 12 residues. V was clipped by 2 bases and J by 8 bases, with 9 bases between them. The germline V gene encodes CDR1 MRHNA and CDR2 SNTAGT. CDR3 in amino acids: CASSDGKRGYTF. The CDR3 DNA follows: TGTGCCAGCAGTGACGGAAAGAGAGGCTACACCTTC.

This clone occurred once. This chain joins TRBV2 and TRBJ1-2, with D possibly TRBD1 on 6 matching bases. Trimming took off 5 bases at V and 3 bases at J, with 10 bases between the two ends. Germline loops: CDR1 SNHLY, CDR2 FYNNEI. The CDR3 extends over 13 amino acids. This CDR3 reads CASSQDSYYGYTF. The CDR3 bases are TGTGCCAGCAGTCAGGACAGCTACTATGGCTACACCTTC.

The rearrangement uses TRBV29-1 and TRBJ1-2; TRBD1 might be the D (6 bases). Looked up from germline, CDR1 is SQVTM and CDR2 is ANQGSEA. Trimming took off 5 bases at V and 4 bases at J, with 14 bases between the two ends. The CDR3 totals 13 residues. DNA of the CDR3: TGCAGCGTTCAAACAGGGTACGGCTATGGCTACACCTTC. This translates into CSVQTGYGYGYTF.

The chain couples TRBV19 to TRBJ1-2; TRBD1 is a possible D gene (6 bases). The CDR3 is made up of 14 amino acids. V was trimmed by 5 bases and J by 6 bases, leaving 16 bases between them. Germline values: CDR1 LNHDA, CDR2 SQIVND (reference sequence). The CDR3 DNA sequence: TGTGCCAGTAGTCCGGGGACACTTGCTAATGGCTACACCTTC. The encoded protein is CASSPGTLANGYTF.

V gene TRBV7-9 combines with J gene TRBJ1-1; D gene ambiguous. V shed 4 bases and J shed 0 bases, with 9 bases lying between them. The CDR3 sequence is 14 residues long. Looked up from germline, CDR1 is SEHNR and CDR2 is FQNEAQ (reference sequence). CDR3 nucleotide sequence: TGTGCCAGCAGCTCGTCCCCAGTGAACACTGAAGCTTTCTTT. This translates into CASSSSPVNTEAFF. Supplemented by reference TRBV7-9 and TRBJ1-1, the full variable domain reads DTGVSQNPRHKITKRGQNVTFRCDPISEHNRLYWYRQTLGQGPEFLTYFQNEAQLEKSRLLSDRFSAERPKGSFSTLEIQRTEQGDSAMYLCASSSSPVNTEAFFGQGTRLTVV.

The gene calls are TRBV27 and TRBJ2-3; 11 nucleotides line up with TRBD2. The CDR3 has 16 residues. V trimming: 6 bases; J trimming: 2 bases; junction bases outside the gene matches: 7. Germline CDR1 reads MNHEY; CDR2 reads SMNVEV (reference sequence). CDR3 bases: TGTGCCAGCAGCCAAATAGCGGGAGGGGACACAGATACGCAGTATTTT. It specifies CASSQIAGGDTDTQYF.

The rearrangement uses TRBV6-2 or TRBV6-3 and TRBJ2-7, with 10 bases matching TRBD2. There are 17 residues in the CDR3. Germline CDR1 and CDR2: MNHEY and SVGEGT. The V segment lost 0 bases and the J segment 6 bases; nucleotides outside the gene matches: 11. CDR3 sequence reads: CASSYSLLAGVLREQYF. The DNA of the CDR3 is TGTGCCAGCAGTTACTCGTTGCTAGCGGGGGTACTACGCGAGCAGTACTTC.

The CDR3, as DNA: TGTGCCAGCAGCCCGGTGGCAGGGGGAATCTCTGGCTACACCTTC. The encoded protein is CASSPVAGGISGYTF. The chain has TRBV11-1 and TRBJ1-2, with 7 nucleotides matching TRBD1. The CDR3 is 15 residues long. The trim removed 5 bases at V and 7 bases at J, leaving 13 bases unmatched. The germline gives CDR1 SGHAT, CDR2 FQDESV (reference sequence).

The V gene is TRBV10-3, the J gene TRBJ1-1; a possible D gene is TRBD1 (6 bases). Germline V gene sequence: CDR1 ENHRY, CDR2 SYGVKD. The CDR3 consists of 14 residues. V was clipped by 4 bases and J by 1 base, with 10 bases between them. CDR3 DNA: TGTGCCATCAGTGTGGGCAGGGGGAACACTGAAGCTTTCTTT. This encodes CAISVGRGNTEAFF.

This clone came up once. This chain connects TRBV6-2 or TRBV6-3 to TRBJ1-6; D gene ambiguous. The germline V gene has CDR1 MNHEY and CDR2 SVGEGT. The CDR3 spans 12 residues. Trimming took 2 bases from V and 10 from J, leaving 6 bases between them. This CDR3 is CASSYVRSPLHF. DNA of the CDR3: TGTGCCAGCAGTTACGTGCGATCACCCCTCCACTTT.

This clone was picked up one time. The chain joins TRBV7-9 to TRBJ1-2; 8 bases agree with TRBD1. Germline trimming cut 4 bases from V and 1 base from J; bases unmatched to any gene: 5. The CDR3 contains 15 residues. Per the germline V gene, CDR1 is SEHNR and CDR2 is FQNEAQ (reference sequence). The DNA of the CDR3 is TGTGCCAGCAGCTCGACAGGGGCATATAACTATGGCTACACCTTC. Encoded protein: CASSSTGAYNYGYTF.

The chain recombines TRBV28 with TRBJ1-1, with D tentatively TRBD1 (5 bases). CDR1 is MDHEN, CDR2 SYDVKM, per germline. V gave up 4 bases and J gave up 4 bases, with 13 bases separating them. This CDR3 has 14 residues. The CDR3 loop reads CASSWVGGGTEAFF. The CDR3 DNA reads as TGTGCCAGCAGTTGGGTTGGGGGGGGCACTGAAGCTTTCTTT.

This chain uses TRBV4-2 with TRBJ1-4; 8 bases align to TRBD1. The CDR3 loop spans 17 amino acids. The V and J ends lost 3 bases and 3 bases, in that order; junction bases with no gene match: 9. The germline gives CDR1 LGHNA, CDR2 YNFKEQ. CDR3 coding DNA: TGTGCCAGCAGCCAGGAAGGACAGGGCGGTCCTAATGAAAAACTGTTTTTT. This codes for CASSQEGQGGPNEKLFF.

This sequence joins TRBV25-1 and TRBJ2-6; tentatively, D is TRBD1 (6 bases). The CDR3 has 14 amino acids. Per germline, CDR1 MGHDK and CDR2 SYGVNS. The V gene lost 8 bases and the J gene lost 5 bases, with 13 bases spanning the gap. The CDR3 DNA sequence: TGTGCCAGCCAGGCTACAGGGAGGGCCAACGTCCTGACTTTC. This codes for CASQATGRANVLTF.

This chain connects TRBV28 to TRBJ2-7; TRBD1 might be the D (6 bases). The germline V gene encodes CDR1 MDHEN and CDR2 SYDVKM. CDR3 length equals 16 residues. V was cut by 6 bases and J by 3 bases, with 21 bases left in between. As DNA, the CDR3 is TGTGCCAGCAGCCCAGGGGATCGGAAACCTAGCTACGAGCAGTACTTC. Its protein product is CASSPGDRKPSYEQYF.

This rearrangement joins TRBV6-5 to TRBJ1-1; D is unresolved. CDR1 is MNHEY and CDR2 is SVGAGI in the germline V gene. The CDR3 runs to 14 residues. V was cut by 2 bases and J by 1 base, with 8 bases left in between. The CDR3 DNA sequence: TGTGCCAGCAGTTACCCTCAGGCGAACACTGAAGCTTTCTTT. It specifies CASSYPQANTEAFF.

V gene TRBV6-5 combines with J gene TRBJ1-2; 7 nucleotides line up with TRBD1. The CDR3 length is 15 residues. The V and J ends lost 7 bases and 8 bases, in that order; junction bases with no gene match: 16. Germline V CDR1 and CDR2: MNHEY, SVGAGI. In DNA form, the CDR3 reads TGTGCCAGCACCCGGGGGAGGGGACAGTCGAGGGGCTACACCTTC. Translated: CASTRGRGQSRGYTF.

The chain links TRBV19 to TRBJ1-2; weak D call: TRBD1 (5 bases). Germline loops: CDR1 LNHDA, CDR2 SQIVND (reference sequence). The V and J ends lost 6 bases and 8 bases respectively, with 19 bases between them. The CDR3 length is 14 residues. The CDR3 reads CASRNGHPLQGYTF. The CDR3 nucleotides are TGTGCCAGTAGGAACGGACATCCCCTTCAGGGCTACACCTTC.

A single count supports this clone. This chain uses TRBV12-5 with TRBJ1-2; 7 bases are a match to TRBD1. Losses at the gene ends were 0 bases for V and 7 bases for J; bases not matched to a gene: 11. The CDR3 sequence is 16 residues long. Germline V gene lookup returns CDR1 LGHNT and CDR2 FRNRAP. CDR3: CASGLVSGTERRGYTF. The CDR3 bases are TGTGCTAGTGGTTTGGTCTCTGGGACAGAAAGGCGTGGCTACACCTTC.

This clone has a handful of counts. This sample includes further DNA sequences coding for the same CDR3. The J gene is TRBJ1-6, the V gene TRBV19; D not resolved. V lost 1 base, J lost 7 bases, and 5 bases lay in between. The germline CDR1 and CDR2 sequences are LNHDA and SQIVND (reference sequence). This CDR3 has 13 amino acids. The CDR3: CASSIGPNSPLHF. The CDR3 nucleotides read TGTGCCAGTAGTATAGGACCGAATTCACCCCTCCACTTT.

The V call is TRBV6-6, the J call TRBJ1-4; D perhaps matches TRBD1 (6 bases). V lost 10 bases to trimming and J lost 6 bases, with 9 bases between them. The CDR3 has 11 amino acids. Germline V lookup: CDR1 MNHNY, CDR2 SVGAGI (reference sequence). CDR3 amino acids: CATGADEKLFF. In DNA form, the CDR3 reads TGTGCCACGGGGGCGGATGAAAAACTGTTTTTT.

The chain recombines TRBV5-5 with TRBJ2-6; D is perhaps TRBD1 (6 bases). With 3 bases removed from V and 1 base from J, the gap between germline ends came to 8 bases. The CDR3 loop spans 15 amino acids. CDR1 is SGHKS, CDR2 YYEKEE, per germline (reference sequence). The CDR3 coding sequence is TGTGCCAGCAGCTCGCAGGGGTCTGGGGCCAACGTCCTGACTTTC. As protein: CASSSQGSGANVLTF.

The rearrangement uses TRBV3-1 (or the pseudogene TRBV3-2) and TRBJ2-1; 8 bases match TRBD1. The CDR3 is made up of 16 amino acids. J lost 4 bases, V lost 0 bases, and 5 bases had no gene match. Germline V gene sequence: CDR1 LGHDT, CDR2 YNNKEL (reference sequence). The DNA for the CDR3 is TGTGCCAGCAGCCAAGAAACAGGACAGGGATACAATGAGCAGTTCTTC. Its protein is CASSQETGQGYNEQFF.

The chain uses TRBV5-1 and TRBJ2-7; 9 bases map to TRBD2. This CDR3 spans 17 amino acids. In germline, CDR1 is SGHRS, CDR2 YFSETQ. Trimming cost V 0 bases and J 3 bases; bases outside gene matches: 10. CDR3 sequence: CASSLAVRLRGGYEQYF. In nucleotides, the CDR3 is TGCGCCAGCAGCTTGGCCGTAAGGCTGCGGGGGGGCTACGAGCAGTACTTC. Looking up the rest from reference TRBV5-1 and TRBJ2-7 gives the full variable domain: KAGVTQTPRYLIKTRGQQVTLSCSPISGHRSVSWYQQTPGQGLQFLFEYFSETQRNKGNFPGRFSGRQFSNSRSEMNVSTLELGDSALYLCASSLAVRLRGGYEQYFGPGTRLTVT.

The chain joins TRBV30 to TRBJ1-5; D is uncertain. The germline CDR1 and CDR2 sequences are GTSNPN and SVGIG (reference sequence). This CDR3 spans 14 amino acids. V gave up 2 bases and J gave up 0 bases, with 8 bases separating them. CDR3 residues: CAWSRALSNQPQHF. The CDR3 DNA follows: TGTGCCTGGAGTAGGGCTCTTAGCAATCAGCCCCAGCATTTT.

V usage is TRBV11-2 and J usage is TRBJ1-2; the D gene is possibly TRBD1 (6 bases). Germline V gene sequence: CDR1 SGHAT, CDR2 FQNNGV. With 11 bases removed from V and 4 bases from J, the gap between germline ends came to 20 bases. The CDR3 is 14 amino acids. Here the CDR3 DNA reads TGTGCCTCACGGGGGGCGGGGGGGCGCTATGGCTACACCTTC. This translates into CASRGAGGRYGYTF.

The chain combines TRBV2 with TRBJ1-1, with TRBD1 as a possible D gene (5 bases). Trimming removed 6 bases from V and 5 bases from J, with 16 bases in between. Per the germline V gene, CDR1 is SNHLY and CDR2 is FYNNEI. CDR3 length equals 14 residues. DNA for the CDR3: TGTGCCAGCAGCCCGGGGACTGGTGATACTGAAGCTTTCTTT. It yields the protein CASSPGTGDTEAFF.

J is TRBJ1-2 and V is TRBV7-8; 9 positions agree with TRBD1. The CDR3 runs 13 residues. In germline, CDR1 is SGHVS, CDR2 FQNEAQ. Germline trimming cut 8 bases from V and 7 bases from J; bases unmatched to any gene: 8. CDR3 sequence (DNA): TGTGCCAGCGTCGGGACAGGGTTTCTTGGCTACACCTTC. Its protein product is CASVGTGFLGYTF.